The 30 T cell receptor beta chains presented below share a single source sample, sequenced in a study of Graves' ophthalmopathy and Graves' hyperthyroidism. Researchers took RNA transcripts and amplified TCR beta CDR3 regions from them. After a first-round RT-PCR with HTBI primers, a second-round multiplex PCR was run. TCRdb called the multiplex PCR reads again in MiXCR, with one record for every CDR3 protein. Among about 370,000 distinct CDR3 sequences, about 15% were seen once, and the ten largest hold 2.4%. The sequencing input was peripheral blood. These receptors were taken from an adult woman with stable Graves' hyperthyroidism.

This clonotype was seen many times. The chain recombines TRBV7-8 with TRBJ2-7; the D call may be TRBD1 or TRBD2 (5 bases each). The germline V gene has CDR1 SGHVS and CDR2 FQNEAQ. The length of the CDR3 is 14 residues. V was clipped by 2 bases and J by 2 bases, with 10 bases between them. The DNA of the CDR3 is TGTGCCAGCAGCTTAAGGGACCTGCCCTACGAGCAGTACTTC. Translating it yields CASSLRDLPYEQYF.

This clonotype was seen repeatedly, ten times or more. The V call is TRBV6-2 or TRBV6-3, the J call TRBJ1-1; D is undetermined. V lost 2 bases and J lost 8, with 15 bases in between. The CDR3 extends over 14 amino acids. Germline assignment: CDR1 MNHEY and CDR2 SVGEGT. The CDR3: CASSYEVRSVEAFF. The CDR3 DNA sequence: TGTGCCAGCAGTTACGAGGTTCGGAGTGTCGAAGCTTTCTTT.

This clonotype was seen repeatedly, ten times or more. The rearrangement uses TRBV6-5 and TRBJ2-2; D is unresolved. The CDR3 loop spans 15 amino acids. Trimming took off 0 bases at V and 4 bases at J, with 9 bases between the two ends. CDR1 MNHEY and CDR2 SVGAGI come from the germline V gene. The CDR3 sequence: CASSYSAPSTGELFF. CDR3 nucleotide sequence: TGTGCCAGCAGTTACTCGGCCCCTAGCACCGGGGAGCTGTTTTTT.

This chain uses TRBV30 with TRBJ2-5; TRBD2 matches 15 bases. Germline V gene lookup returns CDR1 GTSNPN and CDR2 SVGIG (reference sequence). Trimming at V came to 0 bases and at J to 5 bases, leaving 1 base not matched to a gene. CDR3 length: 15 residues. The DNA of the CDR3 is TGTGCCTGGAGTGTCGGACTAGCGGGAGGGGAGACCCAGTACTTC. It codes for CAWSVGLAGGETQYF.

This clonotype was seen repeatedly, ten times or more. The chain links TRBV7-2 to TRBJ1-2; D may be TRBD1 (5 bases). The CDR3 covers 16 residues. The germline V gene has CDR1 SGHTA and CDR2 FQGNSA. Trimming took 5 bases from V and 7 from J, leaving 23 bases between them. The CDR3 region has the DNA TGTGCCAGCAGCCACGTCCAGGGCTCACTAACGGGTGGCTACACCTTC. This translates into CASSHVQGSLTGGYTF.

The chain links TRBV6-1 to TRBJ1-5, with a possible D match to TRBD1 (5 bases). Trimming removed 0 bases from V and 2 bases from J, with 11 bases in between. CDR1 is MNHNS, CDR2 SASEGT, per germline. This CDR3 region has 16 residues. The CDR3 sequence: CASSEARGGGNQPQHF. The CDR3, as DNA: TGTGCCAGCAGTGAAGCGCGGGGGGGAGGCAATCAGCCCCAGCATTTT.

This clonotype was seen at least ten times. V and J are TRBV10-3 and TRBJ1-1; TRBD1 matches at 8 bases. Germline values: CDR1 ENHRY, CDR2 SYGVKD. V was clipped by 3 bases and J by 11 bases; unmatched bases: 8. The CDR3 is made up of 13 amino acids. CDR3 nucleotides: TGTGCCATCAGTGAAAGTCAGGGGGCGCGGGCTTTCTTT. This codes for CAISESQGARAFF.

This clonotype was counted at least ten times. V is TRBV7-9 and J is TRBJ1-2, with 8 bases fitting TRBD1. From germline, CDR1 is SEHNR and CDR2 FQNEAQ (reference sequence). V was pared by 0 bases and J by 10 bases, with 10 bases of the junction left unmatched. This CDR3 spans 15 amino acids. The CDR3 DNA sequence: TGTGCCAGCAGCTTAGCGGGCAGGGGGCCTTCTGTCTACACCTTC. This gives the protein CASSLAGRGPSVYTF.

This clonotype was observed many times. The CDR3 DNA follows: TGTGCCTGGATGGACAGCACCTATGGCTACACCTTC. Translation: CAWMDSTYGYTF. The rearrangement links TRBV30 to TRBJ1-2; possibly TRBD1 for D (6 bases). Germline lookup yields CDR1 GTSNPN and CDR2 SVGIG (reference sequence). The V end was cut by 4 bases, the J end by 4 bases, with 10 bases between. The CDR3 has 12 residues.

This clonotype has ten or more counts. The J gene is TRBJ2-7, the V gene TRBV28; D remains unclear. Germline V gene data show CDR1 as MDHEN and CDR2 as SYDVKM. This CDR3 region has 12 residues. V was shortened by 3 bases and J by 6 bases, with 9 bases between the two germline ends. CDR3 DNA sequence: TGTGCCAGCAGTTTTGGCCAGGTCGAGCAGTACTTC. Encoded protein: CASSFGQVEQYF.

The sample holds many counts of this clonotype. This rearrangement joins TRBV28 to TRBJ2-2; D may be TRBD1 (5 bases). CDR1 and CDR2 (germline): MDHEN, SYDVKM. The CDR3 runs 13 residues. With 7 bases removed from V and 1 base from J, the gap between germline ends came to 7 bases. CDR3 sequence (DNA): TGTGCCAGCACCGGACAGAACACCGGGGAGCTGTTTTTT. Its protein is CASTGQNTGELFF. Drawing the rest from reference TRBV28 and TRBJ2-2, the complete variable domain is DVKVTQSSRYLVKRTGEKVFLECVQDMDHENMFWYRQDPGLGLRLIYFSYDVKMKEKGDIPEGYSVSREKKERFSLILESASTNQTSMYLCASTGQNTGELFFGEGSRLTVL.

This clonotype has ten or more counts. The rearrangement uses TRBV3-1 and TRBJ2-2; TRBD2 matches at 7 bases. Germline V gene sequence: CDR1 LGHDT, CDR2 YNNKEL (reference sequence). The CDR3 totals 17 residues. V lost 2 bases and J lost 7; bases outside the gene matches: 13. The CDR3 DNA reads TGTGCCAGCAGCCAACCGAGCGGGGCATCCGAGGGCGGGGAGCTGTTTTTT. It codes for CASSQPSGASEGGELFF.

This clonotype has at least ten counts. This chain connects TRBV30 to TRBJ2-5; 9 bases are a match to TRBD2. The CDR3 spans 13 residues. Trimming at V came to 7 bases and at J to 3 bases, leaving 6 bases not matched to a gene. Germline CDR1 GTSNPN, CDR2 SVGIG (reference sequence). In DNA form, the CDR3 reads TGTGCCTATCAGGTAGCGGGAGAAGAGACCCAGTACTTC. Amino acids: CAYQVAGEETQYF.

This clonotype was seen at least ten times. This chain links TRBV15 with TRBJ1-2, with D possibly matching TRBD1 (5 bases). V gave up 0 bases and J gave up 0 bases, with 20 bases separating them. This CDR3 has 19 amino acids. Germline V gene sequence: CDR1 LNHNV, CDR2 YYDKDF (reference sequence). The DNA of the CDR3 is TGTGCCACCAGCAGAGATATCTTATATCAGGGAAACACTAACTATGGCTACACCTTC. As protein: CATSRDILYQGNTNYGYTF.

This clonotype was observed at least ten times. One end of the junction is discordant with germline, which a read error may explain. The CDR3 DNA reads TGCAGTGCTACCGACCCCGGGACTAGCATTAAGTACTTC. Translating gives CSATDPGTSIKYF. The chain carries TRBV20-1 and TRBJ2-4; 9 bases are shared with TRBD2. Germline values: CDR1 DFQATT, CDR2 SNEGSKA (reference sequence). The CDR3 totals 13 residues.

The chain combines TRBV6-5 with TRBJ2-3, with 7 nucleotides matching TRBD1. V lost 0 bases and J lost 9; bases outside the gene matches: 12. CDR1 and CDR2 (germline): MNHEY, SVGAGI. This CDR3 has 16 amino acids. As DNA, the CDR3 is TGTGCCAGCAGTTACTCCACCCCTGGACAGGCTGGGACGCAGTATTTT. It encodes CASSYSTPGQAGTQYF.

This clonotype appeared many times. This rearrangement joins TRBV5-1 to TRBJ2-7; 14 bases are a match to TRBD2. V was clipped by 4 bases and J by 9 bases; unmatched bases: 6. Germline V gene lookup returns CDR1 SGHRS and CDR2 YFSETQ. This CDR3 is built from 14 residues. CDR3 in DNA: TGCGCCAGCAGCCAGACTAGCGGGAGGGTCGGGCAGTACTTC. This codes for CASSQTSGRVGQYF.

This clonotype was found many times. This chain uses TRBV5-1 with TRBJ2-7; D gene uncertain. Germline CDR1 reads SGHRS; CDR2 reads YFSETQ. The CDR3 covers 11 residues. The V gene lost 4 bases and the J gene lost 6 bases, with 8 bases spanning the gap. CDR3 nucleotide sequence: TGCGCCAGCAGCGAGGAGATCGAGCAGTACTTC. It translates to CASSEEIEQYF.

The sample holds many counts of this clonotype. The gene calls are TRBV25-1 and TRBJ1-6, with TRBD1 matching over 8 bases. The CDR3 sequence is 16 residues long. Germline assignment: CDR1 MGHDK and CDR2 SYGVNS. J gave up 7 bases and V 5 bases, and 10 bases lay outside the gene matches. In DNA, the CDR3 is TGTGCCAGCAGTACCCACCGACAGGGGAACAATTCACCCCTCCACTTT. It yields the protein CASSTHRQGNNSPLHF.

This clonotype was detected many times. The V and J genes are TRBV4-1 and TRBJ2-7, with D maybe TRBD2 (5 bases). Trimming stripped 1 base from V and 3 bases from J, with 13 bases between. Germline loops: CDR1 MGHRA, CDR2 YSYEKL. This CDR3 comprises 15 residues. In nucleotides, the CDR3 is TGCGCCAGCAGCCAAGGGAGGCAGCCTCACTACGAGCAGTACTTC. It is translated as CASSQGRQPHYEQYF.

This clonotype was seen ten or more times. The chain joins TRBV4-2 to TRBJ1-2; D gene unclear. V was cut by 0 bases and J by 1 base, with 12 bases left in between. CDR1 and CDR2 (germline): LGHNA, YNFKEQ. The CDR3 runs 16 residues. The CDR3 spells CASSQDGGSLNYGYTF. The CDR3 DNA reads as TGTGCCAGCAGCCAAGATGGCGGCTCCCTTAACTATGGCTACACCTTC.

The CDR3, as DNA: TGTGCCAGCGGCACCCGGGCAAGAGCTGCCGGGGAGCTGTTTTTT. The encoded protein is CASGTRARAAGELFF. V and J are TRBV6-1 and TRBJ2-2; D is uncertain. This CDR3 contains 15 residues. Between the trimmed V and J ends, which lost 8 bases and 6 bases, there was a span of 19 bases. Germline CDR1 reads MNHNS; CDR2 reads SASEGT.

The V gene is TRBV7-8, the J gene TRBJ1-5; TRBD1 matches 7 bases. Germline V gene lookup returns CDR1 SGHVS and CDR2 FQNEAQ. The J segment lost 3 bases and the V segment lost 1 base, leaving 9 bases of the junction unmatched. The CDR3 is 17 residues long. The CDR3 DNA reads TGTGCCAGCAGCTTAGGCCAGGGGGGAACCTTCAATCAGCCCCAGCATTTT. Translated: CASSLGQGGTFNQPQHF.

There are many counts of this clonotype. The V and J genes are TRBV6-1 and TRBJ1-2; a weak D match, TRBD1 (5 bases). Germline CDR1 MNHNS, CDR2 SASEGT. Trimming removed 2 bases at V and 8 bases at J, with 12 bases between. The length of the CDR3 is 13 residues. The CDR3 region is CASSELQVGGYTF. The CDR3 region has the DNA TGTGCCAGCAGTGAACTACAGGTCGGAGGCTACACCTTC.

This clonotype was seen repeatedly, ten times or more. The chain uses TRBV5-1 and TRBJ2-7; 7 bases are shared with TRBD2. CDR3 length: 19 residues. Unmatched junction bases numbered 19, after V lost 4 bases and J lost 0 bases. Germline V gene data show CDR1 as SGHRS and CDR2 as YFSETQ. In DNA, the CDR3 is TGCGCCAGCAGCCCCCAGGGAGGGAACAAACATAATAACTCCTACGAGCAGTACTTC. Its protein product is CASSPQGGNKHNNSYEQYF.

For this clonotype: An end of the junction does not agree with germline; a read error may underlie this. This CDR3 is CATLELAGFNEKFF. The CDR3 region has the DNA TGTGCCACCCTGGAGCTAGCGGGATTTAATGAGAAGTTCTTC. The chain uses TRBV12-3 or TRBV12-4 and TRBJ2-1; 9 nucleotides agree with TRBD2. The CDR3 loop spans 14 amino acids.

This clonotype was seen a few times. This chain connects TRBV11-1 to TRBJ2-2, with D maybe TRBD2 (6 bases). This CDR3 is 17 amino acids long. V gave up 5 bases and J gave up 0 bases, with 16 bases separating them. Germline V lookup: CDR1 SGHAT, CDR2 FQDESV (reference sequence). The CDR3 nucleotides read TGTGCCAGCAGCATACCGGGACTCAGAGCGAACACCGGGGAGCTGTTTTTT. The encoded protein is CASSIPGLRANTGELFF.

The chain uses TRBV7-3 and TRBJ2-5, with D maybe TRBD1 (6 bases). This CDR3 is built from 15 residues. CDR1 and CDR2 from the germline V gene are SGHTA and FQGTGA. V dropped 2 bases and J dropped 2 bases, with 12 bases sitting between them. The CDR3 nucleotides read TGTGCCAGCAGCTTAGGGACAACGCCTCAAGAGACCCAGTACTTC. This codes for CASSLGTTPQETQYF.

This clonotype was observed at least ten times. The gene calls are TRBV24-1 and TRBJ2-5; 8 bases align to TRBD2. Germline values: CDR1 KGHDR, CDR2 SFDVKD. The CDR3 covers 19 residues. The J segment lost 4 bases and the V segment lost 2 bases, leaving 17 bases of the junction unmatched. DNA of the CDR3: TGTGCCACCAGTGATTCCAAACCGGGGGCGGGGGGATTTTTAGAGACCCAGTACTTC. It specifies CATSDSKPGAGGFLETQYF.

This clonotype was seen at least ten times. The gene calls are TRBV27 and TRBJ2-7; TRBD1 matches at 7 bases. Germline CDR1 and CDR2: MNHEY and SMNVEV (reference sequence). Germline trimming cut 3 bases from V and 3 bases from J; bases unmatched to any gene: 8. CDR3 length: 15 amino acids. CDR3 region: CASSLRPGGFYEQYF. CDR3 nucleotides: TGTGCCAGCAGTTTGCGCCCAGGGGGATTCTACGAGCAGTACTTC.